These 7 T cell receptor beta chains originate from one sample sequenced in a study of identical twins. TCRdb called the 5' RACE reads again in MiXCR, with one record for every CDR3 protein. The table shows about 920,000 distinct CDR3 sequences, with 9% to 15% occurring only once. These same records also appear under a second study, on yellow fever vaccine responses in identical twins.

Sequencing was performed on PBMCs. Every receptor here comes from a woman aged 18 to 35 in good health.

In this sample, this clonotype turned up a few times. The rearrangement joins TRBV10-3 to TRBJ2-7, with D hard to call. CDR1 and CDR2 (germline): ENHRY, SYGVKD. V was clipped by 0 bases and J by 7 bases, with 13 bases between them. CDR3 length: 14 residues. The CDR3: CAISESMAVGEQYF. The CDR3 nucleotides are TGTGCCATCAGTGAGTCGATGGCAGTTGGGGAGCAGTACTTC.

In this sample, this clonotype turned up a few times. The J gene is TRBJ2-5, the V gene TRBV9; 10 positions agree with TRBD1. This CDR3 spans 14 amino acids. Germline V gene data show CDR1 as SGDLS and CDR2 as YYNGEE. V dropped 1 base and J dropped 5; count of bases not matched to a gene: 2. CDR3 bases: TGTGCCAGCAGCGTATCGACAGGGGGCGAGACCCAGTACTTC. This encodes CASSVSTGGETQYF. The variable domain in full, with the rest retrieved from reference TRBV9 and TRBJ2-5, is DSGVTQTPKHLITATGQRVTLRCSPRSGDLSVYWYQQSLDQGLQFLIQYYNGEERAKGNILERFSAQQFPDLHSELNLSSLELGDSALYFCASSVSTGGETQYFGPGTRLLVL.

This clonotype was observed a handful of times. The genes are TRBV5-1 and TRBJ2-3; TRBD2 matches 7 bases. Unmatched junction bases numbered 8, after V lost 5 bases and J lost 2 bases. This CDR3 region has 15 residues. Germline lookup yields CDR1 SGHRS and CDR2 YFSETQ. CDR3 DNA: TGCGCCAGCAGACCCCTGCTAGCGGACACAGATACGCAGTATTTT. Amino acids: CASRPLLADTDTQYF. The complete variable domain, with remaining parts taken from reference TRBV5-1 and TRBJ2-3, reads KAGVTQTPRYLIKTRGQQVTLSCSPISGHRSVSWYQQTPGQGLQFLFEYFSETQRNKGNFPGRFSGRQFSNSRSEMNVSTLELGDSALYLCASRPLLADTDTQYFGPGTRLTVL.

The chain is built from TRBV5-5 and TRBJ2-3; D uncertain. The CDR3 spans 14 residues. V lost 0 bases, J lost 7 bases, and 12 bases lay in between. Germline loops: CDR1 SGHKS, CDR2 YYEKEE (reference sequence). CDR3 DNA: TGTGCCAGCAGCTTGGATAAACCCGGGTATACGCAGTATTTT. Its translation: CASSLDKPGYTQYF.

J is TRBJ2-7 and V is TRBV29-1; 7 bases agree with TRBD1. The germline gives CDR1 SQVTM, CDR2 ANQGSEA. Losses at the gene ends were 7 bases for V and 5 bases for J; bases not matched to a gene: 5. This CDR3 comprises 11 residues. The CDR3: CSGGTVNEQYF. CDR3 in DNA: TGCAGCGGTGGGACAGTAAACGAGCAGTACTTC.

The V gene is TRBV6-1, the J gene TRBJ2-7, with TRBD2 as a possible D gene (5 bases). This CDR3 has 16 residues. Germline-derived CDR1 and CDR2 are MNHNS and SASEGT. V dropped 1 base and J dropped 6 bases, with 19 bases sitting between them. CDR3 sequence reads: CASSEGDFLRRGEQYV. CDR3 nucleotides: TGTGCCAGCAGTGAAGGTGACTTCTTACGACGGGGCGAGCAGTACGTC.

This chain links TRBV4-1 with TRBJ2-6; 10 bases align to TRBD2. CDR1 and CDR2 from the germline V gene are MGHRA and YSYEKL. This CDR3 region has 21 residues. Trimming removed 3 bases from V and 0 bases from J; junction bases left unmatched: 14. The CDR3 bases are TGCGCCAGCAGCCAGGAAAGACTAGCGGGCATAACGTTCTCTGGGGCCAACGTCCTGACTTTC. Translation: CASSQERLAGITFSGANVLTF.